The 17 T cell receptor beta chains given below trace back to one sample, sequenced in a study of beta chain features in type 1 diabetes. General study findings and limits: Shorter TCRB CDR3s, moderately but significantly so, were found in Type 1 diabetes patients in all four CD4+ subsets.

The entirety of the isolated RNA underwent reverse transcription, so expressed TCRB transcripts were sequenced. Repertoires were generated with immunoSEQ multiplex PCR, while TCRdb's copy carries only in-frame clones and drops some. The sample records 640,000 or so clones, around an eighth being singletons. Their antigens are not known. Sequencing was performed on naive CD4+ T cells from blood. The receptors here all came from a man younger than 35 with type 1 diabetes.

Worth noting for this clone: Additional DNA sequences in this sample encode the identical CDR3. The J gene is TRBJ2-7, the V gene TRBV29-1; 7 bases match TRBD1. CDR1 is SQVTM and CDR2 is ANQGSEA in the germline V gene. The CDR3 sequence is 11 residues long. V lost 6 bases and J lost 3; bases outside the gene matches: 2. The CDR3 nucleotides are TGCAGCGTGGGGGACAGCTACGAGCAGTACTTC. It codes for CSVGDSYEQYF.

This clone was seen just once. This chain connects TRBV21-1 to TRBJ2-5. TRBV21-1 corresponds to a pseudogene. The CDR3 covers 14 residues. The CDR3 DNA sequence: TGTGCCAGCATGACGGGGCGCGACCAAGAGACCCAGTACTTC. Translated: CASMTGRDQETQYF.

The V and J genes are TRBV27 and TRBJ2-3; a possible D gene is TRBD1 (6 bases). The V gene lost 3 bases and the J gene lost 0 bases, with 7 bases spanning the gap. Per the germline V gene, CDR1 is MNHEY and CDR2 is SMNVEV (reference sequence). CDR3 size: 14 residues. The CDR3 protein is CASSFGQSTDTQYF. In nucleotides, the CDR3 is TGTGCCAGCAGTTTCGGACAGAGCACAGATACGCAGTATTTT.

The chain combines TRBV7-9 with TRBJ1-2, with D uncertain. The V gene lost 3 bases and the J gene lost 2 bases, with 13 bases spanning the gap. Per the germline V gene, CDR1 is SEHNR and CDR2 is FQNEAQ (reference sequence). CDR3 length: 15 residues. CDR3 protein: CASSLATGSNYGYTF. CDR3 in DNA: TGTGCCAGCAGCTTGGCGACGGGATCAAACTATGGCTACACCTTC.

This clone was picked up a small number of times. This chain uses TRBV10-3 with TRBJ2-5; D ambiguous. V lost 5 bases to trimming and J lost 0 bases, with 7 bases between them. Germline CDR1 and CDR2: ENHRY and SYGVKD. This CDR3 contains 13 residues. The CDR3 region has the DNA TGTGCCATCAGTCGATTAGACCAAGAGACCCAGTACTTC. This translates into CAISRLDQETQYF.

In its sample, this clone was seen a few times. J is TRBJ1-5 and V is TRBV28; D gene unclear. This CDR3 is 11 amino acids long. In germline, CDR1 is MDHEN, CDR2 SYDVKM. The germline V and J ends were trimmed by 5 bases and 7 bases, with 6 bases remaining between them. The CDR3 sequence: CASSDKQPQHF. The CDR3 nucleotides are TGTGCCAGCAGTGACAAGCAGCCCCAGCATTTT.

This clone showed up just a few times. The J gene is TRBJ2-7, the V gene TRBV28; D unresolved. The V gene's germline CDR1 is MDHEN and CDR2 SYDVKM. CDR3 size: 13 residues. Trimming removed 9 bases at V and 0 bases at J, with 12 bases between. CDR3 bases: TGTGCCAGTTCTAGGGAATTCTCCTACGAGCAGTACTTC. Its translation is CASSREFSYEQYF.

The V and J genes are TRBV25-1 and TRBJ2-7; 12 positions agree with TRBD1. The germline CDR1 and CDR2 sequences are MGHDK and SYGVNS. The CDR3 spans 16 residues. V dropped 2 bases and J dropped 5; count of bases not matched to a gene: 7. DNA of the CDR3: TGTGCCAGCAGTGAACTAGGGACAGGGGGCATCAACGAGCAGTACTTC. Encoded protein: CASSELGTGGINEQYF.

This clone turned up a few times. This rearrangement joins TRBV14 to TRBJ2-1; D gene unclear. The CDR3 extends over 16 amino acids. Trimming left V 1 base short and J 0 bases short, with 10 bases between. Germline values: CDR1 SGHDN, CDR2 FVKESK. CDR3: CASSQVGWDSYNEQFF. CDR3 bases: TGTGCCAGCAGCCAAGTAGGTTGGGACTCCTACAATGAGCAGTTCTTC.

This rearrangement joins TRBV7-9 to TRBJ1-6; D may be TRBD1 (6 bases). The CDR3 spans 11 residues. The V gene's germline CDR1 is SEHNR and CDR2 FQNEAQ (reference sequence). Between the trimmed V and J ends, which lost 7 bases and 14 bases, there was a span of 12 bases. The CDR3 sequence is CASTSGVALHF. The CDR3 region has the DNA TGTGCCAGCACCTCAGGGGTGGCCCTCCACTTT.

The CDR3 coding sequence is TGTGCCAGCAGTTACGAAGGCTACACCTTC. It encodes CASSYEGYTF. The chain links TRBV6-5 to TRBJ1-2, with D uncertain. The CDR3 extends over 10 amino acids. Trimming shortened V by 2 bases and J by 8 bases, and 3 bases separated the two germline ends. Germline CDR1 reads MNHEY; CDR2 reads SVGAGI.

This clone has a handful of counts. This chain uses TRBV4-2 with TRBJ1-4; 7 bases align to TRBD1. Germline CDR1 is LGHNA and CDR2 is YNFKEQ. Germline trimming cut 4 bases from V and 4 bases from J; bases unmatched to any gene: 6. There are 15 residues in the CDR3. The CDR3 loop is CASSLPTGSNEKLFF. CDR3 sequence (DNA): TGTGCCAGCAGCCTCCCGACAGGGAGTAATGAAAAACTGTTTTTT.

This clone was observed a few times. The V gene is TRBV5-1, the J gene TRBJ2-1; maybe TRBD1 (6 bases). The length of the CDR3 is 14 residues. Germline CDR1 reads SGHRS; CDR2 reads YFSETQ. Trimming pared 2 bases from V and 7 bases from J, leaving 13 bases between. The CDR3 reads CASSLWTDSNEQFF. In DNA form, the CDR3 reads TGCGCCAGCAGCTTATGGACAGATTCAAATGAGCAGTTCTTC.

This clone was seen only a few times. The genes are TRBV7-2 and TRBJ2-2; 7 bases match TRBD1. With 7 bases clipped from V and 5 bases from J, the junction kept 10 bases outside the gene matches. CDR3 length: 15 residues. From germline, CDR1 is SGHTA and CDR2 FQGNSA. Here the CDR3 DNA reads TGTGCCAGCACCCCCGGGACAGTTAAAACCGGGGAGCTGTTTTTT. Translating it yields CASTPGTVKTGELFF.

This clone was observed a handful of times. The chain combines TRBV30 with TRBJ2-7; D remains ambiguous. Trimming took off 4 bases at V and 5 bases at J, with 12 bases between the two ends. Germline V gives CDR1 GTSNPN, CDR2 SVGIG (reference sequence). The CDR3 runs to 12 residues. The CDR3 region has the DNA TGTGCCTGGAACGTCGTTGGGGACGAGCAGTACTTC. It codes for CAWNVVGDEQYF.

Only a few counts were recorded for this clone. The CDR3 DNA reads TGTGCCAGCAGCCAAGACCCGAGCTCCTACAATGAGCAGTTCTTC. Translating it yields CASSQDPSSYNEQFF. This chain joins TRBV5-4 and TRBJ2-1; no definite D call. The CDR3 runs 15 residues. Germline V gene data show CDR1 as SGHNT and CDR2 as YYREEE (reference sequence). V gave up 4 bases and J gave up 0 bases, with 11 bases separating them. Complete variable domain (other parts from reference TRBV5-4 and TRBJ2-1): ETGVTQSPTHLIKTRGQQVTLRCSSQSGHNTVSWYQQALGQGPQFIFQYYREEENGRGNFPPRFSGLQFPNYSSELNVNALELDDSALYLCASSQDPSSYNEQFFGPGTRLTVL.

A few counts support this clone. This chain uses TRBV30 with TRBJ2-7, with a weak D call TRBD1 (6 bases). The ends were cut back, 8 bases at V and 4 bases at J, with 12 bases in the middle. Looked up from germline, CDR1 is GTSNPN and CDR2 is SVGIG (reference sequence). The CDR3 extends over 11 amino acids. In DNA form, the CDR3 reads TGTGCCGGCTCGAGGGGGTACGAGCAGTACTTC. It encodes CAGSRGYEQYF.